This T cell receptor (beta chain) emerged from a study of identifying expanded T cells in peripheral blood. Regarding the study as a whole: Over approximately two and four weeks, about 17 and 20 clones changed, versus around 1.3 between replicates.

Germline CDR1 reads KGHSH; CDR2 reads LQKENI. V gave up 3 bases and J gave up 2 bases, with 13 bases separating them. The CDR3 is made up of 15 amino acids. Method: immunoSEQ multiplex PCR; TCRdb's copy keeps in-frame clones and lacks some. The table lists about 74,000 clones, just under 85% of them singletons. On this clone: Its target is not known.

Collection occurred without any documented infections or immune events in donors. This TCR was recovered from a person aged 18 to 75 in good health. This chain links TRBV18 with TRBJ2-5; D not resolved. The sequencing input was blood. The CDR3 spells CASSPYGRTQETQYF. CDR3 sequence (DNA): TGTGCCAGCTCACCCTATGGCAGAACTCAAGAGACCCAGTACTTC.